These 3 T cell receptor beta chains originate from one sample sequenced in a study of vaccination and CD4 T cells after COVID-19. An Oncomine TCR Beta short-read assay was used to sequence the DNA from cultured CD4+ T cells. TCRdb recomputed calls from the PCR reads with MiXCR, one row per CDR3 protein. The data hold about 29,000 distinct CDR3 sequences, with 62% observed a single time. Documented treatment: approximately 9-day PBMC culture with coronavirus spike peptide pools or control peptides (ViraFEST assay). These receptors are not linked to any known antigen. Sequencing was performed on CD4+ T cells from blood, cultured in vitro, taken after SARS-CoV-2 vaccination. The origin of the receptors is a human donor who received a COVID-19 vaccine.

In its sample, this clonotype was seen once. V usage is TRBV7-2 and J usage is TRBJ2-1, with TRBD1 matching over 10 bases. V shed 5 bases and J 0 bases; nucleotides not matched to a gene: 13. This CDR3 contains 19 residues. CDR1 and CDR2 (germline): SGHTA, FQGNSA. CDR3 DNA: TGTGCCAGCAGCGGCCCTTGGGACAGGGGTTTATCCTCCTACAATGAGCAGTTCTTC. Its protein is CASSGPWDRGLSSYNEQFF. Variable domain in full (rest from reference TRBV7-2 and TRBJ2-1): GAGVSQSPSNKVTEKGKDVELRCDPISGHTALYWYRQSLGQGLEFLIYFQGNSAPDKSGLPSDRFSAERTGGSVSTLTIQRTQQEDSAVYLCASSGPWDRGLSSYNEQFFGPGTRLTVL.

V and J are TRBV2 and TRBJ1-6; D uncertain. CDR3 size: 13 residues. V lost 7 bases, J lost 7 bases, and 11 bases lay in between. Germline CDR1 reads SNHLY; CDR2 reads FYNNEI. The chain's CDR3 is CASMEGLNSPLHF. Here the CDR3 DNA reads TGTGCCAGCATGGAAGGACTCAATTCACCCCTCCACTTT.

The chain carries TRBV19 and TRBJ2-7, with D tentatively TRBD1 (6 bases). Germline CDR1 and CDR2: LNHDA and SQIVND (reference sequence). The CDR3 spans 15 residues. Trimming left V 1 base short and J 5 bases short, with 15 bases between. For the CDR3, the DNA is TGTGCCAGTAGTATAGTAGGCAGGGGAGTCCACGAGCAGTACTTC. This encodes CASSIVGRGVHEQYF. Complete variable domain (other parts from reference TRBV19 and TRBJ2-7): DGGITQSPKYLFRKEGQNVTLSCEQNLNHDAMYWYRQDPGQGLRLIYYSQIVNDFQKGDIAEGYSVSREKKESFPLTVTSAQKNPTAFYLCASSIVGRGVHEQYFGPGTRLTVT.